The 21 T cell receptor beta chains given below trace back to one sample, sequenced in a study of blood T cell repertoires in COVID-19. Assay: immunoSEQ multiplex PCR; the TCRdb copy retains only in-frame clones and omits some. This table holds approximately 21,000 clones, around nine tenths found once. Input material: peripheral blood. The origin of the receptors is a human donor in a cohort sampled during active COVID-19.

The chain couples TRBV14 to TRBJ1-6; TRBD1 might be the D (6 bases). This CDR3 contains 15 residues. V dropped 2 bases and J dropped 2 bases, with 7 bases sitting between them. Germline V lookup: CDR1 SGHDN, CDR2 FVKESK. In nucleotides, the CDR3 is TGTGCCAGCAGCCAATGGACAGCCTATAATTCACCCCTCCACTTT. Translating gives CASSQWTAYNSPLHF.

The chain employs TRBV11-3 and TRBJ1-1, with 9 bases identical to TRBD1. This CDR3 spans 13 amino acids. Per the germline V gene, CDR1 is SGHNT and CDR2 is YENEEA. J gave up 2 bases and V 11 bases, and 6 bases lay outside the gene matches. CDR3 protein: CAAADRGNTEAFF. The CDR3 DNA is TGTGCCGCCGCGGACAGGGGTAACACTGAAGCTTTCTTT.

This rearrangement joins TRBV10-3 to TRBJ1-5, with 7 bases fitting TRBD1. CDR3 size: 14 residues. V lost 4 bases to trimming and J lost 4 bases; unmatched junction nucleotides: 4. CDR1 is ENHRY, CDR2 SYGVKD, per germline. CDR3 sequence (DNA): TGTGCCATCAGTGGGGCAGGGGGGAATCAGCCCCAGCATTTT. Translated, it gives CAISGAGGNQPQHF.

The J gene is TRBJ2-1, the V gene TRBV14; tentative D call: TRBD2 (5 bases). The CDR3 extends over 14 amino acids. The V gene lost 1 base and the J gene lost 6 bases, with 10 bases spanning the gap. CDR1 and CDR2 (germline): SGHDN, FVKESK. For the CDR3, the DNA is TGTGCCAGCAGCCAAGTAGGAGGCGTCAATGAGCAGTTCTTC. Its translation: CASSQVGGVNEQFF.

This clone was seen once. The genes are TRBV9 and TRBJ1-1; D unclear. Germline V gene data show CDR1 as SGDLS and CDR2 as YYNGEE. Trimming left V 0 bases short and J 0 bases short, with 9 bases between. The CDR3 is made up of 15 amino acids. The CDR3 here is CASSVGTGVNTEAFF. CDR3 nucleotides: TGTGCCAGCAGCGTAGGAACCGGGGTGAACACTGAAGCTTTCTTT.

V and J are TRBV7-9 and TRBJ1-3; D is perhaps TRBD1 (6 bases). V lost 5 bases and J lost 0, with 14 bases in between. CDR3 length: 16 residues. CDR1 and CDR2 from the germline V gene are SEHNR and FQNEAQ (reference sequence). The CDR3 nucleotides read TGTGCCAGCAGCCCAGACCAGGGGTTCTCTGGAAACACCATATATTTT. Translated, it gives CASSPDQGFSGNTIYF.

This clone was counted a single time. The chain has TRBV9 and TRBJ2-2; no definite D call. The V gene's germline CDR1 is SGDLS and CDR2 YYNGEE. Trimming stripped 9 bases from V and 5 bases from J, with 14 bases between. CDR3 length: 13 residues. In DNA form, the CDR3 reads TGTGCCACCTCTTCTAGTGTGACCGGGGAGCTGTTTTTT. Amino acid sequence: CATSSSVTGELFF.

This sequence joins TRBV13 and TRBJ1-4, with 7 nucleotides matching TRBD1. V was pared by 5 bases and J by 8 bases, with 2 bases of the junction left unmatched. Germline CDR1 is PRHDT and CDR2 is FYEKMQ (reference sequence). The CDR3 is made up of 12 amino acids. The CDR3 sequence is CASSLQGEKLFF. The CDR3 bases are TGTGCCAGCAGCCTACAGGGGGAAAAACTGTTTTTT.

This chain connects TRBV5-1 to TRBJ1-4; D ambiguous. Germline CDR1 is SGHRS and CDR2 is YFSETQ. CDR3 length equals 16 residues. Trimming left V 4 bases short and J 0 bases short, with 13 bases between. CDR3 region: CASSPGGSATNEKLFF. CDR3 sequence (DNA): TGCGCCAGCAGCCCGGGAGGGTCAGCAACTAATGAAAAACTGTTTTTT.

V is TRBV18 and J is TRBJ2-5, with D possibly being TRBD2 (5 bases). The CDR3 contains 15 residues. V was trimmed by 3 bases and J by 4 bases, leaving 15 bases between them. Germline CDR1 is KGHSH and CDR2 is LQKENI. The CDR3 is CASSPPGSGGETQYF. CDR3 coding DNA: TGTGCCAGCTCACCTCCGGGATCCGGAGGAGAGACCCAGTACTTC.

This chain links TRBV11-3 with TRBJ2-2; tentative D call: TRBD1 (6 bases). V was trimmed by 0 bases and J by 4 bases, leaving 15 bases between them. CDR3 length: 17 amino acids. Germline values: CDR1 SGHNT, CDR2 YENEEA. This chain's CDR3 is CASSLDRQGSGTGELFF. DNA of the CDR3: TGTGCCAGCAGCTTAGATCGGCAGGGGTCGGGCACCGGGGAGCTGTTTTTT.

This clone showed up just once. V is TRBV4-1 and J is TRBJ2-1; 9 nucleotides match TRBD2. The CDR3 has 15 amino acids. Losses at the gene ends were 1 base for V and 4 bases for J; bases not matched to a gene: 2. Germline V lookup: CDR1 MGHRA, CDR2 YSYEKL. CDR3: CASSQGAGGYNEQFF. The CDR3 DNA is TGCGCCAGCAGCCAAGGGGCGGGGGGGTACAATGAGCAGTTCTTC.

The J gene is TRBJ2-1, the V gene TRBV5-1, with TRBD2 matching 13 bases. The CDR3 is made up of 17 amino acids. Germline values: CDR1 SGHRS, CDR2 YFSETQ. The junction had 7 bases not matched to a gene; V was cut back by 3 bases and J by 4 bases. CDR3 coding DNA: TGCGCCAGCAGCTCCCAACTAGCGGGGGGGCCTTACAATGAGCAGTTCTTC. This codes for CASSSQLAGGPYNEQFF. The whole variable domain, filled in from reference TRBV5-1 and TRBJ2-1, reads KAGVTQTPRYLIKTRGQQVTLSCSPISGHRSVSWYQQTPGQGLQFLFEYFSETQRNKGNFPGRFSGRQFSNSRSEMNVSTLELGDSALYLCASSSQLAGGPYNEQFFGPGTRLTVL.

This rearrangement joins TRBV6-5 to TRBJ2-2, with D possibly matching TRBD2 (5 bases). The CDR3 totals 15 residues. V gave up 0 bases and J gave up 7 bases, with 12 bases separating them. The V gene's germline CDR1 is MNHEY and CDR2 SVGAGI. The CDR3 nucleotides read TGTGCCAGCAGTTACTCGCGGGCTAGTAACGGGGAGCTGTTTTTT. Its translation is CASSYSRASNGELFF.

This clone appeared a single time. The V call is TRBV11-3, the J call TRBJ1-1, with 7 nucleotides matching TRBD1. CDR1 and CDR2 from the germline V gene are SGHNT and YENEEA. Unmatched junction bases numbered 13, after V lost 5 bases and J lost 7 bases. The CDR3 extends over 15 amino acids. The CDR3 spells CASSRHGRGTVEAFF. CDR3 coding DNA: TGTGCCAGCAGCCGACACGGTCGTGGGACAGTTGAAGCTTTCTTT.

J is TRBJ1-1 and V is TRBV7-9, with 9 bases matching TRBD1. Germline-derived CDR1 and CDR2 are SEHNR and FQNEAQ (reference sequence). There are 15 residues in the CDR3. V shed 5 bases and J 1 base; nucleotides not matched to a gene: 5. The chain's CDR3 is CASSPGQGQNTEAFF. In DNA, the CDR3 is TGTGCCAGCAGCCCGGGACAGGGTCAGAACACTGAAGCTTTCTTT.

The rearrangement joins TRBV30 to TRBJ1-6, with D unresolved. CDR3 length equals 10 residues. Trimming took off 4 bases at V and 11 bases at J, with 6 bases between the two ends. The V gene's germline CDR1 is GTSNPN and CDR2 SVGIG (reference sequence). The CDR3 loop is CAWTETPLHF. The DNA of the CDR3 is TGTGCCTGGACGGAGACACCCCTCCACTTT. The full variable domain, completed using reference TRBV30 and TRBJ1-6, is SQTIHQWPATLVQPVGSPLSLECTVEGTSNPNLYWYRQAAGRGLQLLFYSVGIGQISSEVPQNLSASRPQDRQFILSSKKLLLSDSGFYLCAWTETPLHFGNGTRLTVT.

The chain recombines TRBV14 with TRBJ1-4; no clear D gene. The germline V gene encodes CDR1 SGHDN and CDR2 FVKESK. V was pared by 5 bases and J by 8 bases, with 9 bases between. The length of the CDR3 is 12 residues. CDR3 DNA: TGTGCCAGCAGCGACTTCGGCGAAAAACTGTTTTTT. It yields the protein CASSDFGEKLFF.

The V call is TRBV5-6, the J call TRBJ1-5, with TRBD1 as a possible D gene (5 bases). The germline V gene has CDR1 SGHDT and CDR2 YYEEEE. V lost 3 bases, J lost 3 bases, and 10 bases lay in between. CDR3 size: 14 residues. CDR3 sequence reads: CASSSGHLNQPQHF. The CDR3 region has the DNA TGTGCCAGCAGCTCCGGACACCTCAATCAGCCCCAGCATTTT.

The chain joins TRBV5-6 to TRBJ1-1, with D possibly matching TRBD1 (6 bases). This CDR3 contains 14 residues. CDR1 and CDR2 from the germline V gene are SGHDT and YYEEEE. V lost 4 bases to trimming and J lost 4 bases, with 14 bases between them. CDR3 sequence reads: CASSLRTVTTEAFF. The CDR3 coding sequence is TGTGCCAGCAGCCTTAGGACAGTGACCACTGAAGCTTTCTTT.

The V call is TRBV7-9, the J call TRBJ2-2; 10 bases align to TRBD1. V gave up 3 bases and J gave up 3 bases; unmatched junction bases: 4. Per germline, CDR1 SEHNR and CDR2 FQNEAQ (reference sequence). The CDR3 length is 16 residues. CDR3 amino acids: CASSLGGQGHTGELFF. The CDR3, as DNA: TGTGCCAGCAGCTTGGGGGGACAGGGGCACACCGGGGAGCTGTTTTTT.